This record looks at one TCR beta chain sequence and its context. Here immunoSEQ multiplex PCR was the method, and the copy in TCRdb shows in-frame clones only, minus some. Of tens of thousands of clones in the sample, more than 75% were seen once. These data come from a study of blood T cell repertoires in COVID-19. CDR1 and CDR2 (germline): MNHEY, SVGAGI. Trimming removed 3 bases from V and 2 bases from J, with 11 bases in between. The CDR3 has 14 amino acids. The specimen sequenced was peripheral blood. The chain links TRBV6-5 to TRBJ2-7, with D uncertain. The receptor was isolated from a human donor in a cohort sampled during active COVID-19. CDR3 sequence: CASSYHLGAYEQYF. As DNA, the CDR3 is TGTGCCAGCAGTTATCACCTTGGAGCCTACGAGCAGTACTTC.